The clone carrying this TCR beta chain was counted ten times or more. Its antigen is unknown. The ends lost 1 base at V and 5 bases at J; junction bases unmatched: 12. Germline lookup yields CDR1 SGHAT and CDR2 FQNNGV. The CDR3 totals 17 residues. TCRdb called the RT-PCR reads again in MiXCR, with one record for every CDR3 protein. The sample contains approximately 250,000 distinct CDR3 sequences, 9% to 15% of which appear only once. This sample was included in a study of response to subunit inactivated influenza vaccine. Findings and limits, study-wide: It was the authors' suggestion that each seasonal influenza vaccination recruits few new T cells.

The sequencing here drew on non-naive T cells sorted from PBMCs, taken around 14 days before vaccination. The rearrangement uses TRBV11-2 and TRBJ2-7, with 9 bases aligning to TRBD2. This receptor was taken from a man aged 50 or older who received an inactivated influenza vaccine. The CDR3 bases are TGTGCCAGCAGCTTAGGGGGACTAGCTCGAGTGATCCACGAGCAGTACTTC. This sequence encodes CASSLGGLARVIHEQYF.